Following are 7 T cell receptor beta chains from one sample sequenced in a study of blood T cell repertoires in COVID-19. TCRdb's table, derived via immunoSEQ multiplex PCR, lists solely in-frame clones and lacks some. The sample contains approximately 200,000 clones, almost 90% of which appear only once. Sequenced input: peripheral blood. The origin of the receptors is a young man with active or convalescent COVID-19.

The V gene is TRBV5-1, the J gene TRBJ2-1, with TRBD2 matching 8 bases. Per the germline V gene, CDR1 is SGHRS and CDR2 is YFSETQ. J lost 0 bases, V lost 4 bases, and 3 bases had no gene match. The CDR3 length is 15 residues. The CDR3 DNA is TGCGCCAGCAGCGACGGGACTAGCTCCTACAATGAGCAGTTCTTC. Translating gives CASSDGTSSYNEQFF. The full variable domain, completed using reference TRBV5-1 and TRBJ2-1, is KAGVTQTPRYLIKTRGQQVTLSCSPISGHRSVSWYQQTPGQGLQFLFEYFSETQRNKGNFPGRFSGRQFSNSRSEMNVSTLELGDSALYLCASSDGTSSYNEQFFGPGTRLTVL.

The rearrangement joins TRBV18 to TRBJ1-2, with no clear D. Deletions cut 3 bases from V and 7 bases from J, with 12 bases between. In germline, CDR1 is KGHSH, CDR2 LQKENI. CDR3 length equals 13 residues. The CDR3 DNA reads as TGTGCCAGCTCACCGAGACGGGAGGGTGGCTACACCTTC. Translated, it gives CASSPRREGGYTF. Together with reference TRBV18 and TRBJ1-2, the CDR3 gives the full variable domain: NAGVMQNPRHLVRRRGQEARLRCSPMKGHSHVYWYRQLPEEGLKFMVYLQKENIIDESGMPKERFSAEFPKEGPSILRIQQVVRGDSAAYFCASSPRREGGYTFGSGTRLTVV.

The V and J genes are TRBV28 and TRBJ1-3; no reliable D call. CDR1 MDHEN and CDR2 SYDVKM come from the germline V gene. The V and J ends lost 2 bases and 0 bases respectively, with 14 bases between them. The CDR3 has 17 amino acids. CDR3 nucleotide sequence: TGTGCCAGCAGTTTAAACCCGGGTTCCCTCTCTGGAAACACCATATATTTT. As protein: CASSLNPGSLSGNTIYF.

V gene TRBV7-9 combines with J gene TRBJ1-1; 8 positions match TRBD1. CDR1 and CDR2 (germline): SEHNR, FQNEAQ (reference sequence). The CDR3 is 14 residues long. The V and J ends lost 10 bases and 5 bases, in that order; junction bases with no gene match: 12. CDR3: CAIQTDRTGTEAFF. The CDR3 coding sequence is TGTGCCATCCAGACTGATCGGACAGGGACTGAAGCTTTCTTT.

The chain employs TRBV30 and TRBJ2-1; TRBD2 matches 9 bases. V lost 0 bases, J lost 4 bases, and 4 bases stayed unmatched. CDR1 is GTSNPN and CDR2 is SVGIG in the germline V gene (reference sequence). The CDR3 totals 15 residues. CDR3 protein: CAWSVGSGSYNEQFF. The CDR3 DNA sequence: TGTGCCTGGAGTGTAGGTAGCGGGAGTTACAATGAGCAGTTCTTC.

The V call is TRBV4-2, the J call TRBJ1-2; 7 nucleotides agree with TRBD1. The junction had 14 bases not matched to a gene; V was cut back by 1 base and J by 6 bases. Germline CDR1 and CDR2: LGHNA and YNFKEQ. CDR3 length: 17 amino acids. Written as DNA, the CDR3 is TGTGCCAGCAGCCAAGGGGCCAGGGGGTCCGTCGGCGATGGCTACACCTTC. It specifies CASSQGARGSVGDGYTF.

The chain uses TRBV4-1 and TRBJ1-1; possible D gene TRBD1, 6 bases. Trimming took 1 base from V and 1 from J, leaving 13 bases between them. The length of the CDR3 is 16 residues. Germline CDR1 reads MGHRA; CDR2 reads YSYEKL. In DNA, the CDR3 is TGCGCCAGCAGCCAAGTCCCCAGGGGACCGAACACTGAAGCTTTCTTT. Protein: CASSQVPRGPNTEAFF.